Listed below are T cell receptor beta chains from one sample, sequenced in a study of OX40 agonist ivuxolimab in advanced cancers. This table comes from immunoSEQ multiplex PCR, and its TCRdb copy is limited to in-frame clones, with some not included. The sample holds 22,000 or so clones; around three quarters are singletons and the top ten take approximately 17%. Here the sequenced sample was CD4+ or CD8+ T cells sorted from blood, taken in a trial of the OX40 agonist ivuxolimab. The receptors were gathered from an adult with an advanced solid tumor such as melanoma, head and neck, liver or kidney cancer. Each CDR3 is given with its conserved first and last residue. A D gene is named only where the DNA matches it firmly. Rows give clone size only sometimes, using once, few, many, or a class for an expanded clone.

v_gene	abundance	j_gene	d_gene	CDR3aa	CDR3nt
TRBV6-6	NA	TRBJ2-4	NA	CASSYSLGVGKNIQYF	TGTGCCAGCAGTTACTCGTTAGGGGTGGGCAAAAACATTCAGTACTTC
TRBV6-1	NA	TRBJ1-5	NA	CASSENSPHQPQHF	TGTGCCAGCAGTGAAAACAGCCCCCATCAGCCCCAGCATTTT
TRBV7-9	NA	TRBJ2-7	TRBD2	CASSSPRGLAGAYEQYF	TGTGCCAGCAGCTCCCCTAGGGGACTAGCGGGGGCCTACGAGCAGTACTTC
TRBV4-1	NA	TRBJ2-2	NA	CASSNGYTGELFF	TGCGCCAGCAGTAACGGGTACACCGGGGAGCTGTTTTTT
TRBV19	few	TRBJ2-3	NA	CASSITAGSTDTQYF	TGTGCCAGTAGTATTACGGCGGGGTCCACAGATACGCAGTATTTT
TRBV21-1	NA	TRBJ1-4	NA	CASSTQPLQGASEKLFF	TGTGCCAGCAGCACACAACCGCTACAGGGTGCCAGTGAAAAACTGTTTTTT
TRBV19	NA	TRBJ1-2	NA	CASSPTGVMAGYTF	TGTGCCAGTAGTCCCACCGGGGTAATGGCTGGCTACACCTTC
TRBV6-6	NA	TRBJ1-2	NA	CASSYQGGTNYGYTF	TGTGCCAGCAGTTACCAAGGGGGTACTAACTATGGCTACACCTTC
TRBV30	NA	TRBJ2-7	NA	CAWSVSLLRKSSYEQYF	TGTGCCTGGAGTGTAAGTTTATTGAGAAAGAGTTCCTACGAGCAGTACTTC
TRBV7-6	NA	TRBJ2-7	TRBD2	CASSLETSGSSYEQYF	TGTGCCAGCAGCTTAGAAACTAGCGGGAGCTCCTACGAGCAGTACTTC
TRBV27	NA	TRBJ2-7	TRBD1	CASSPVTGVYEQYF	TGTGCCAGCAGTCCAGTGACAGGGGTGTACGAGCAGTACTTC
TRBV2	NA	TRBJ2-1	TRBD2	CASSEWLAGGLRAFF	TGTGCCAGCAGTGAATGGCTAGCGGGGGGGCTAAGGGCGTTCTTC
TRBV5-1	few	TRBJ1-2	NA	CASSLDQGRFYGYTF	TGCGCCAGCAGCTTGGATCAGGGGCGGTTCTATGGCTACACCTTC
TRBV11-2	NA	TRBJ2-5	TRBD2	CASSQGLAGGPGETQYF	TGTGCCAGCAGCCAGGGACTAGCGGGGGGGCCTGGAGAGACCCAGTACTTC
TRBV11-1	NA	TRBJ1-1	NA	CASSLASQGGTEAFF	TGTGCCAGCAGCTTAGCAAGCCAGGGAGGGACTGAAGCTTTCTTT
TRBV6-5	NA	TRBJ1-2	TRBD1	CASRDRGGGYTF	TGTGCCAGCAGGGACAGGGGAGGTGGCTACACCTTC
TRBV20-1	NA	TRBJ1-2	NA	CSALEGGYTF	TGCAGTGCCTTAGAAGGAGGCTACACCTTC
TRBV11-2	few	TRBJ1-2	NA	CASSYGGDNYGYTF	TGTGCCAGCAGCTATGGAGGTGATAACTATGGCTACACCTTC
TRBV7-2	NA	TRBJ2-7	TRBD2	CASSFAGGPAYEQYF	TGTGCCAGCAGCTTCGCGGGGGGACCTGCCTACGAGCAGTACTTC
TRBV30	NA	TRBJ2-2	TRBD1	CAWGTVNTGELFF	TGTGCCTGGGGGACAGTGAACACCGGGGAGCTGTTTTTT
TRBV11-2	few	TRBJ1-6	NA	CASSLGNNPLHF	TGTGCCAGCAGCTTAGGGAACAATCCCCTCCACTTT
TRBV13	medium-sized	TRBJ1-1	NA	CASSLLVRMNTEAFF	TGTGCCAGCAGCTTATTGGTCCGCATGAACACTGAAGCTTTCTTT
TRBV7-2	NA	TRBJ2-3	TRBD2	CASSLLKAGVADTQYF	TGTGCCAGCAGCTTACTAAAAGCGGGGGTCGCAGATACGCAGTATTTT
TRBV7-9	NA	TRBJ2-5	NA	CASSRAGEETQYF	TGTGCCAGCAGCCGTGCAGGGGAAGAGACCCAGTACTTC
TRBV5-6	NA	TRBJ1-2	NA	CASSPGGYGYTF	TGTGCCAGCAGCCCGGGGGGCTATGGCTACACCTTC
TRBV14	NA	TRBJ1-2	NA	CASSQDFLSSDYGYTF	TGTGCCAGCAGCCAAGATTTCTTGTCTTCTGACTATGGCTACACCTTC
TRBV4-3	NA	TRBJ2-1	NA	CASSQDRGRSEQFF	TGCGCCAGCAGCCAAGATCGAGGCAGAAGTGAGCAGTTCTTC
TRBV6-1	NA	TRBJ2-5	NA	CASHESLVETQYF	TGTGCCAGCCATGAGAGTCTGGTGGAGACCCAGTACTTC
TRBV27	NA	TRBJ2-1	NA	CASSLSFYNEQFF	TGTGCCAGCAGTTTAAGCTTCTACAATGAGCAGTTCTTC
TRBV4-2	NA	TRBJ1-5	NA	CASSQVHLGDQPQHF	TGTGCCAGCAGCCAAGTTCACCTAGGGGATCAGCCCCAGCATTTT
TRBV4-3	NA	TRBJ2-3	NA	CASSQGATTDTQYF	TGCGCCAGCAGCCAAGGAGCGACTACAGATACGCAGTATTTT
TRBV5-6	once	TRBJ1-3	NA	CASSYRDVEASGNTIYF	TGTGCCAGCAGCTACCGGGACGTAGAAGCCTCTGGAAACACCATATATTTT
TRBV5-4	medium-sized	TRBJ1-2	NA	CASSLEGSGLGGYTF	TGTGCCAGCAGCTTGGAGGGATCGGGATTAGGCGGCTACACCTTC
TRBV5-6	NA	TRBJ2-7	TRBD1	CASSFGQGAIYEQYF	TGTGCCAGCAGCTTCGGACAGGGGGCGATCTACGAGCAGTACTTC
TRBV5-4	NA	TRBJ2-7	TRBD1	CASSYGTGAYEQYF	TGTGCCAGCAGCTACGGGACAGGGGCATACGAGCAGTACTTC
TRBV2	NA	TRBJ2-4	NA	CASSEKGPTVAKNIQYF	TGTGCCAGCAGTGAGAAGGGGCCGACTGTAGCCAAAAACATTCAGTACTTC
TRBV9	NA	TRBJ2-3	NA	CASSVVGSTDTQYF	TGTGCCAGCAGCGTAGTTGGTTCCACAGATACGCAGTATTTT
TRBV4-3	NA	TRBJ2-1	TRBD2	CASSQDRRGGWNEQFF	TGCGCCAGCAGCCAAGATCGGCGGGGGGGCTGGAATGAGCAGTTCTTC
TRBV10-3	NA	TRBJ2-2	TRBD1	CAISGGQGNTGELFF	TGTGCCATCAGTGGGGGACAGGGGAACACCGGGGAGCTGTTTTTT
TRBV14	NA	TRBJ2-3	NA	CASSQDQSWDTQYF	TGTGCCAGCAGCCAAGACCAGTCCTGGGATACGCAGTATTTT
TRBV4-2	NA	TRBJ2-4	NA	CASSQGFKNIQYF	TGTGCCAGCAGCCAAGGATTTAAGAACATTCAGTACTTC
TRBV13	NA	TRBJ1-2	NA	CASSLGTGDYGYTF	TGTGCCAGCAGCTTAGGGACAGGCGACTATGGCTACACCTTC
TRBV6-5	NA	TRBJ2-6	TRBD1	CASSIDRGATNVLTF	TGTGCCAGCAGTATTGACAGGGGAGCGACCAACGTCCTGACTTTC
TRBV5-8	NA	TRBJ2-3	NA	CASSSSGDSFTDTQYF	TGTGCCAGCAGCTCATCGGGGGACAGCTTCACAGATACGCAGTATTTT
TRBV6-1	few	TRBJ2-2	NA	CASMVANTGELFF	TGTGCCAGCATGGTGGCGAACACCGGGGAGCTGTTTTTT
TRBV4-3	once	TRBJ2-7	TRBD1	CASSQVRTGGYEQYF	TGCGCCAGCAGCCAAGTACGGACAGGGGGCTACGAGCAGTACTTC
TRBV10-2	NA	TRBJ1-1	TRBD1	CASSVARGPVIAFF	TGCGCCAGCAGTGTAGCCAGGGGGCCGGTTATAGCTTTCTTT